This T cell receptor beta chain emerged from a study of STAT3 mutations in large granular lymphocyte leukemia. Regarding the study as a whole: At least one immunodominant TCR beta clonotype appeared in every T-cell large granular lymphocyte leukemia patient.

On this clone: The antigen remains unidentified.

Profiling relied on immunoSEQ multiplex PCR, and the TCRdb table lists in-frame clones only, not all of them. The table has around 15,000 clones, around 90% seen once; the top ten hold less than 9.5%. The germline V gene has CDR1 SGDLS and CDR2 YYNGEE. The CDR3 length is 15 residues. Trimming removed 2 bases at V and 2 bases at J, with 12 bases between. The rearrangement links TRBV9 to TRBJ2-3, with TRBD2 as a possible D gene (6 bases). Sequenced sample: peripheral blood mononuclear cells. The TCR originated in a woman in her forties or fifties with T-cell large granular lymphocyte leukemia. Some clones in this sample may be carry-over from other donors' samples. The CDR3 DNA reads TGTGCCAGCAGCGTGTCGGCGGGGTACACAGATACGCAGTATTTT. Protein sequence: CASSVSAGYTDTQYF.